This T cell receptor beta chain comes out of a study of radiotherapy plus CTLA-4 blockade in lung cancer (dated by TCRdb to between 2018 and 2020). Context from the whole study: Among the enrolled patients, roughly 17% had an objective response, and roughly 30% reached disease control. Study-wide findings and limitations: The strongest predictors of response, as reported, were early dynamic changes in blood T cell clones along with a rise in serum interferon-beta after radiation. After treatment with radiotherapy and ipilimumab, TCR clones that came from tumors expanded in the peripheral blood.

In the case of this clone: Its cognate antigen has yet to be identified. One base away there is no much larger clone; base qualities are not given.

Focal radiation therapy combined with CTLA-4 blockade (ipilimumab) was tested in patients with chemo-refractory metastatic non-small-cell lung cancer. The protocol used for the library was the immunoSEQ multiplex PCR assay. In its TCRdb copy, this immuneACCESS table keeps in-frame sequences only and misses some clones. Where compared with another copy, unresolved V genes explain less than half of these, and the others have no known cause. This sample gives 30,000 to 40,000 clones in total; 70% to 75% of them show up just once. The top ten clones comprise roughly 5.1% of the sample. V is clipped by 0 bases and J by 9 bases, and the sequence between their germline boundaries is 14 bases long. CDR3 length: 14 amino acids, cysteine to phenylalanine. The CDR3 DNA has 42 bases and is translated from base 1. The CDR1 and CDR2 encoded by the germline V gene are MNHEY and SVGAGI.

The sequence links TRBV6-5 to TRBJ1-1; 6 matching bases give a weak D call of TRBD1. Here the sequenced sample was peripheral blood, taken from a patient treated with radiotherapy plus ipilimumab. This TCR was recovered from a human donor with non-small cell lung cancer whose response to radiotherapy plus ipilimumab could not be evaluated. The base sequence is TGTGCCAGCAGTTACTCGCAGGGGATGACTAAAGCTTTCTTT. The translation is CASSYSQGMTKAFF.